This T cell receptor (beta chain) was retrieved from a study of tumor-infiltrating lymphocytes in primary liver carcinoma. Study-wide results and caveats: A significantly higher top-250-clone fraction was found in tumors than in blood (p = 0.039).

The study extracted blood RNA from unsorted whole blood and also extracted germline DNA. With chronic HBV infection, the patients were also treatment-naive. Using a constant-region primer together with ProtoScript II reverse transcriptase, TCR beta cDNA was made from about 500 ng of total RNA. Slightly modified ARM-PCR served as the procedure for the TCR beta libraries. These libraries came from three rounds of nested multiplex PCR. Investigators reported that the first two PCR rounds, at around 9 cycles each, used TRBV1-TRBV30 forward primers with a C-beta reverse primer. Each CDR3 protein is one row after TCRdb ran MiXCR on the multiplex PCR reads. Of about 310,000 distinct CDR3 sequences detected, 45% to 70% appear once; the ten largest clones hold approximately 15%. Turning to this clonotype: As yet, its antigen is unknown.

Germline CDR1 reads SGHNT; CDR2 reads YYREEE (reference sequence). There are 14 residues in the CDR3. V was pared by 4 bases and J by 5 bases, with 16 bases between. V usage is TRBV5-4 and J usage is TRBJ2-7; no firm D call. This receptor was taken from a woman aged 25 to 39 with primary liver carcinoma and hepatitis B virus infection. The source material was peripheral blood. The CDR3, as DNA: TGTGCCAGCAGCCCCCCGGGCAAGGAGCACGAGCAGTACTTC. Translation: CASSPPGKEHEQYF.